This entry is about one T cell receptor (beta chain). Study processing details: Reference gene primer amplification gave nucleated cell count estimates. Only in-frame clones appear in the TCRdb table, and some are missing; sequencing was by immunoSEQ multiplex PCR. V and J calls and clone size are those listed in that table; D and trimming were worked out from the DNA. This table holds approximately 89,000 clones, about 81% found once. V was pared by 2 bases and J by 3 bases, with 12 bases between. This CDR3 has 14 amino acids. From germline, CDR1 is SGHKS and CDR2 YYEKEE (reference sequence). The data stem from a study of blood T cell repertoires in COVID-19. About the research overall: Donors in the United States, Italy and Spain gave samples during acute or convalescent COVID-19. T cells, B-cell-depleted T cells, or PBMCs supplied cDNA or gDNA.

The sequencing sample was made of peripheral blood. The receptor's source is a man between 70 and 80 years old with acute or convalescent COVID-19. The V gene is TRBV5-5, the J gene TRBJ2-7, with D perhaps TRBD2 (6 bases). The CDR3 coding sequence is TGTGCCAGCAGCTTCCCCGGAGGGATCTACGAGCAGTACTTC. This sequence encodes CASSFPGGIYEQYF.